The source of this T cell receptor (beta chain) is a study of monozygotic twins with inflammatory bowel disease. cDNA was produced in eight separate reactions per sample. UMIs that had a 6-nucleotide sample barcode were put in using template switching. TCRdb reanalyzed the 5' RACE reads and collapses them to one entry per CDR3 protein, without DNA. This sample's table reports approximately 160,000 distinct CDR3 sequences. CDR3 length: 13 amino acids. Per the germline V gene, CDR1 is SGHTS and CDR2 is YDEGEE. The chain employs TRBV5-8 and TRBJ2-7. Material for sequencing was blood. The TCR originated in a human donor with ulcerative colitis or Crohn's disease, or a healthy co-twin of an affected twin (not recorded which). CDR3 residues: CASSFTGVYEQYF.